These T cell receptor beta chains were read from a single sample in a study of T cell responses to AZD1222 COVID-19 vaccine. The data were produced by immunoSEQ multiplex PCR, yet TCRdb's version contains in-frame clones alone and is incomplete. The sample includes some 79,000 clones, approximately 83% of them seen just once. This material consisted of peripheral blood, taken 28 days after the second AZD1222 dose. Receptor source: an adult who received the AZD1222 COVID-19 vaccine. The CDR3 runs from the conserved cysteine through the conserved F or W. A D gene is named only where the DNA matches it firmly. The size of a clone is reported for some rows only, either as once, few or many, or as a class for expanded clones.

>TRBV27|TRBJ2-2|.|.
CASRATTGWDTGELFF
TGTGCCAGCAGAGCGACCACAGGGTGGGACACCGGGGAGCTGTTTTTT
>TRBV6-5|TRBJ1-5|.|.
CASSRFGQPQHF
TGTGCCAGCAGCCGCTTTGGTCAGCCCCAGCATTTT
>TRBV9|TRBJ1-4|.|.
CASSVVGATNEKLFF
TGTGCCAGCAGCGTAGTGGGGGCCACTAATGAAAAACTGTTTTTT
>TRBV3-1/TRBV3-2|TRBJ1-3|.|.
CASSPSSGNTIYF
TGTGCCAGCAGCCCTTCGTCTGGAAACACCATATATTTT
>TRBV7-2|TRBJ2-2|.|.
CASSLTGAVTGELFF
TGTGCCAGCAGCTTAACGGGAGCGGTCACCGGGGAGCTGTTTTTT
>TRBV5-1|TRBJ2-1|.|TRBD2
CASSLAGTSGLNEQFF
TGCGCCAGCAGCTTGGCCGGAACTAGCGGGTTGAATGAGCAGTTCTTC
>TRBV12-5|TRBJ2-3|.|.
CASGQYGTDTQYF
TGTGCTAGTGGCCAGTACGGCACAGATACGCAGTATTTT
>TRBV3-1/TRBV3-2|TRBJ1-5|.|TRBD1
CASSQGGQGQSPQHF
TGTGCCAGCAGCCAAGGAGGACAGGGGCAGTCGCCCCAGCATTTT
>TRBV4-1|TRBJ1-5|.|.
CASSLTGTGGSNQPQHF
TGCGCCAGCAGCCTAACCGGGACGGGGGGAAGCAATCAGCCCCAGCATTTT
>TRBV5-5|TRBJ1-6|.|.
CASSLGPLNSPLHF
TGTGCCAGCAGCTTGGGACCGCTCAATTCACCCCTCCACTTT
>TRBV6-5|TRBJ1-6|.|.
CASQTGERSSPLHF
TGTGCCAGCCAAACCGGGGAAAGGAGTTCACCCCTCCACTTT
>TRBV24-1|TRBJ2-1|.|.
CATSDQLAPDYNEQFF
TGTGCCACCAGTGATCAGCTAGCTCCAGATTACAATGAGCAGTTCTTC
>TRBV3-1/TRBV3-2|TRBJ1-5|.|.
CASSPEYRNQPQHF
TGTGCCAGCAGCCCAGAGTATCGCAATCAGCCCCAGCATTTT
>TRBV6-5|TRBJ2-2|.|.
CASSSNRVGELFF
TGTGCCAGCAGTTCCAACCGGGTGGGGGAGCTGTTTTTT
>TRBV7-2|TRBJ1-3|.|TRBD1
CASSPVGTGGSGNTIYF
TGTGCCAGCAGCCCTGTCGGGACAGGGGGGTCCGGAAACACCATATATTTT
>TRBV28|TRBJ1-1|.|TRBD1
CASSLAGQGNTEAFF
TGTGCCAGCAGTCTAGCGGGACAGGGTAACACTGAAGCTTTCTTT
>TRBV7-3|TRBJ2-5|many|TRBD2
CASSSTAGVTQYF
TGTGCCAGCAGCTCCACCGCGGGGGTGACCCAGTACTTC
>TRBV11-2|TRBJ2-2|.|.
CASSLTQGSRELFF
TGTGCCAGCAGCCTGACACAGGGATCTCGGGAGCTGTTTTTT
>TRBV19|TRBJ1-2|.|.
CASSIPLDSHYGYTF
TGTGCCAGTAGTATTCCCCTTGACAGCCACTATGGCTACACCTTC
>TRBV6-1|TRBJ1-2|many|TRBD1
CASSETGGYGYTF
TGTGCCAGCAGTGAAACAGGGGGCTATGGCTACACCTTC
>TRBV11-2|TRBJ1-2|.|.
CASSLTLSPNYGYTF
TGTGCCAGCAGCCTTACCCTCTCCCCTAACTATGGCTACACCTTC
>TRBV30|TRBJ1-1|once|.
CACQVNTEAFF
TGTGCCTGCCAAGTGAACACTGAAGCTTTCTTT
>TRBV4-2|TRBJ1-5|.|.
CASSQDIGGGGNQPQHF
TGTGCCAGCAGCCAAGATATCGGGGGAGGCGGCAATCAGCCCCAGCATTTT
>TRBV5-1|TRBJ1-3|.|.
CASSGSLSGNTIYF
TGCGCCAGCAGTGGGAGCCTCTCTGGAAACACCATATATTTT
>TRBV2|TRBJ1-5|.|TRBD1
CASSAGTVNQPQHF
TGTGCCAGCAGTGCCGGGACAGTCAATCAGCCCCAGCATTTT
>TRBV29-1|TRBJ1-2|once|.
CSGDGPSHGYTF
TGCAGCGGAGATGGACCAAGCCATGGCTACACCTTC
>TRBV5-1|TRBJ2-7|few|.
CASSPPDRPSYEQYF
TGCGCCAGCAGCCCCCCGGACAGACCCTCCTACGAGCAGTACTTC
>TRBV13|TRBJ2-2|.|TRBD2
CASSSPTGLAVPGELFF
TGTGCCAGCAGCTCCCCAACGGGACTAGCGGTCCCCGGGGAGCTGTTTTTT
>TRBV2|TRBJ1-4|.|.
CASSAFSNEKLFF
TGTGCCAGCAGTGCATTCAGTAATGAAAAACTGTTTTTT
>TRBV27|TRBJ2-1|.|TRBD2
CASSRTSGSGYNEQFF
TGTGCCAGCAGTAGGACTAGCGGGAGTGGTTACAATGAGCAGTTCTTC
>TRBV11-3|TRBJ2-2|.|TRBD1
CASSLEFQGAGELFF
TGTGCCAGCAGCTTAGAGTTTCAGGGGGCGGGGGAGCTGTTTTTT
>TRBV3-1/TRBV3-2|TRBJ1-1|.|.
CANSSPAGNTEAFF
TGTGCCAACAGCTCTCCGGCCGGGAACACTGAAGCTTTCTTT
>TRBV4-3|TRBJ2-3|.|.
CASSQERSLPADTQYF
TGCGCCAGCAGCCAAGAGAGGAGCCTCCCTGCAGATACGCAGTATTTT
>TRBV5-6|TRBJ2-7|.|TRBD1
CASSLYRLTGESSYEQYF
TGTGCCAGCAGCTTGTACCGTCTGACAGGGGAGAGCTCCTACGAGCAGTACTTC
>TRBV7-8|TRBJ2-4|.|TRBD1
CASSHGQGENIQYF
TGTGCCAGCAGCCACGGACAGGGAGAAAACATTCAGTACTTC
>TRBV7-2|TRBJ2-3|.|.
CASSSPLLDTQYF
TGTGCCAGCAGCTCCCCCCTCTTGGATACGCAGTATTTT
>TRBV30|TRBJ2-3|.|.
CAWSLGGATDTQYF
TGTGCCTGGAGCCTGGGGGGGGCCACAGATACGCAGTATTTT
>TRBV5-6|TRBJ1-6|.|.
CASSPTFGPLHF
TGTGCCAGCAGCCCGACGTTTGGACCCCTCCACTTT
>TRBV9|TRBJ2-1|.|.
CASSVGSISYNEQFF
TGTGCCAGCAGCGTAGGGAGCATTTCCTACAATGAGCAGTTCTTC
>TRBV7-2|TRBJ1-1|.|.
CASSYRRASTTEAFF
TGTGCCAGCAGCTACAGACGGGCGAGTACCACTGAAGCTTTCTTT
>TRBV12-5|TRBJ1-5|.|.
CASVEGGSQPQHF
TGTGCTAGTGTGGAAGGGGGGAGTCAGCCCCAGCATTTT
>TRBV5-1|TRBJ1-3|.|.
CASSGSAGSGNTIYF
TGCGCCAGCAGCGGGTCAGCGGGCTCTGGAAACACCATATATTTT
>TRBV18|TRBJ1-2|.|.
CASSSDRTGMGYTF
TGTGCCAGCTCATCCGACCGAACGGGCATGGGCTACACCTTC
>TRBV12-3/TRBV12-4|TRBJ1-5|.|.
CASSRGVGQPQHF
TGTGCCAGCAGCCGCGGGGTGGGTCAGCCCCAGCATTTT
>TRBV11-2|TRBJ1-2|.|.
CASSLMGRGGTF
TGTGCCAGCAGCTTAATGGGCAGGGGTGGCACCTTC
>TRBV7-2|TRBJ2-2|.|.
CASSLLGVIGTGELFF
TGTGCCAGCAGCTTATTAGGAGTCATTGGCACCGGGGAGCTGTTTTTT
>TRBV7-3|TRBJ2-1|.|TRBD1
CASSQTGGNEQFF
TGTGCCAGCAGCCAAACAGGGGGCAATGAGCAGTTCTTC
>TRBV28|TRBJ1-2|.|.
CASKRGDSTYGYTF
TGTGCCAGCAAACGAGGGGATTCAACCTATGGCTACACCTTC
>TRBV11-2|TRBJ1-6|.|TRBD1
CASSRQTGDNSPLHF
TGTGCCAGCAGCCGGCAGACAGGGGATAATTCACCCCTCCACTTT
>TRBV11-3|TRBJ2-1|.|TRBD2
CASSSRERGGRSNEQFF
TGTGCCAGCAGCTCCCGGGAGCGGGGGGGTCGGTCAAATGAGCAGTTCTTC
>TRBV11-3|TRBJ2-7|.|TRBD2
CASSQGTSSIYEQYF
TGTGCCAGCAGCCAAGGGACTAGTAGCATCTACGAGCAGTACTTC
>TRBV2|TRBJ1-1|.|.
CASKGSENTEAFF
TGTGCCAGCAAGGGCAGCGAGAACACTGAAGCTTTCTTT
>TRBV19|TRBJ1-2|once|.
CASSKADITGTSYGYTF
TGTGCCAGTAGTAAGGCGGACATAACCGGGACGAGCTATGGCTACACCTTC
>TRBV7-2|TRBJ2-1|.|.
CASRIARDNEQFF
TGTGCCAGCAGGATCGCCAGGGACAATGAGCAGTTCTTC